Here is one T cell receptor beta chain with its context. Its antigen is unknown. This entry belongs to a study of glioma-infiltrating T cells after dendritic cell vaccination. Turning to the study itself: Dendritic cells derived from monocytes and pulsed with autologous tumor lysate formed the vaccine.

Overall study results and limits: Higher pretreatment TIL content predicted longer progression-free time and survival. Only a small number of patients had complete blood and tumor samples.

Clones were read by immunoSEQ multiplex PCR, and TCRdb kept only the in-frame ones, dropping some. The sample lists roughly 60,000 clones, roughly 86% seen once, with around 10% in the top ten. The CDR3 consists of 16 residues. Germline CDR1 reads SGHDN; CDR2 reads FVKESK. Trimming removed 0 bases from V and 6 bases from J; junction bases left unmatched: 8. Time point denoted: after dendritic cell vaccination, including at tumor progression/relapse. The sequence derives from a human donor with glioblastoma. The sequenced sample was blood, obtained after dendritic cell vaccination. The chain uses TRBV14 and TRBJ2-3, with 8 bases aligning to TRBD1. The CDR3 region has the DNA TGTGCCAGCAGCCAAGATCCCAGGGGGCCGATTGATACGCAGTATTTT. It translates to CASSQDPRGPIDTQYF.